The 23 T cell receptor beta chains in this list originate from one sample, sequenced in a study of molecular identifiers for immune sequencing clone quantification. From the PCR reads, TCRdb called clonotypes with MiXCR, one entry per CDR3 protein. Of about 510,000 distinct CDR3 sequences detected, roughly 23% appear once; the ten largest clones hold around 0.84%. The sample taken for sequencing was naive CD8+ T cells from blood, with Jurkat cell RNA spiked in. Subset defined: FACS-sorted CD8+CD4-CCR7+CD45RA+ naive T cells. Receptor source: a human donor in good health. Some libraries in this study had Jurkat cell RNA spiked in.

This chain links TRBV7-3 with TRBJ2-1; 10 bases agree with TRBD1. Trimming removed 2 bases from V and 8 bases from J; junction bases left unmatched: 9. This CDR3 comprises 16 residues. CDR1 is SGHTA, CDR2 FQGTGA, per germline. CDR3 in DNA: TGTGCCAGCAGCTTATTATCTGGGACAGGGGTTGATGAGCAGTTCTTC. Translated, it gives CASSLLSGTGVDEQFF.

This chain joins TRBV7-9 and TRBJ2-7, with D possibly being TRBD2 (6 bases). Germline values: CDR1 SEHNR, CDR2 FQNEAQ (reference sequence). Trimming shortened V by 5 bases and J by 5 bases, and 16 bases separated the two germline ends. The length of the CDR3 is 14 residues. The CDR3 DNA sequence: TGTGCCAGCAGCGGTGGGGGGTTTTCCCACGAGCAGTACTTC. Its protein product is CASSGGGFSHEQYF.

This clonotype came up a few times. The chain combines TRBV30 with TRBJ2-1, with 7 bases matching TRBD1. The J segment lost 8 bases and the V segment lost 6 bases, leaving 13 bases of the junction unmatched. The germline V gene has CDR1 GTSNPN and CDR2 SVGIG (reference sequence). The CDR3 consists of 14 residues. This CDR3 is CACPRYRGSDEQFF. The CDR3 nucleotides are TGTGCCTGCCCTCGGTACAGGGGATCTGATGAGCAGTTCTTC.

This clonotype has just a few counts. This sequence joins TRBV28 and TRBJ2-1, with D perhaps TRBD2 (5 bases). This CDR3 contains 14 residues. Trimming shortened V by 2 bases and J by 7 bases, and 12 bases separated the two germline ends. Germline values: CDR1 MDHEN, CDR2 SYDVKM. The CDR3 sequence is CASSLIGLFNEQFF. The CDR3 DNA reads TGTGCCAGCAGTTTAATCGGACTGTTTAATGAGCAGTTCTTC. Based on the CDR3 plus reference TRBV28 and TRBJ2-1, the full variable domain is DVKVTQSSRYLVKRTGEKVFLECVQDMDHENMFWYRQDPGLGLRLIYFSYDVKMKEKGDIPEGYSVSREKKERFSLILESASTNQTSMYLCASSLIGLFNEQFFGPGTRLTVL.

This clonotype was seen repeatedly, ten times or more. The gene calls are TRBV27 and TRBJ1-4; a weak D match, TRBD1 (6 bases). CDR1 MNHEY and CDR2 SMNVEV come from the germline V gene (reference sequence). CDR3 length equals 12 residues. V was shortened by 4 bases and J by 13 bases, with 13 bases between the two germline ends. The CDR3 DNA sequence: TGTGCCAGCAGTTCAATAGGGGGAGTACTGTTTTTT. It yields the protein CASSSIGGVLFF.

Details on this clonotype: At one end, the junction sequence differs from germline, possibly due to a read error. V is TRBV4-1 and J is TRBJ2-2; D is unclear. CDR3 size: 13 residues. The germline V gene has CDR1 MGHRA and CDR2 YSYEKL. CDR3 DNA: TGCGCCGGCAGCCAAGTGTTAACCGGGGAGCTGTTTTTT. Protein sequence: CAGSQVLTGELFF.

The sample holds a few counts of this clonotype. The V and J genes are TRBV13 and TRBJ1-2, with unresolved D. In germline, CDR1 is PRHDT, CDR2 FYEKMQ (reference sequence). V shed 5 bases and J shed 0 bases, with 13 bases lying between them. CDR3 length equals 15 residues. The CDR3 nucleotides are TGTGCCAGCAGCATATATCCGGGAGCTAACTATGGCTACACCTTC. Encoded protein: CASSIYPGANYGYTF.

This clonotype was seen more than once but under ten times. V usage is TRBV4-2 and J usage is TRBJ2-7; D is undetermined. CDR3 length: 15 amino acids. Deletions cut 2 bases from V and 1 base from J, with 12 bases between. Germline CDR1 LGHNA, CDR2 YNFKEQ. CDR3 protein: CASSQTDGKSYEQYF. CDR3 DNA sequence: TGTGCCAGCAGCCAAACAGACGGCAAATCCTACGAGCAGTACTTC.

V is TRBV7-6 and J is TRBJ2-2; D unresolved. Between the trimmed V and J ends, which lost 4 bases and 6 bases, there was a span of 6 bases. CDR3 length: 12 amino acids. The germline gives CDR1 SGHVS, CDR2 FNYEAQ. CDR3 protein: CASSSSPGELFF. CDR3 bases: TGTGCCAGCAGCTCCTCCCCCGGGGAGCTGTTTTTT.

In its sample, this clonotype was seen a few times. The chain couples TRBV12-3 or TRBV12-4 to TRBJ1-1; D not certain. This CDR3 is built from 15 residues. Deletions cut 5 bases from V and 0 bases from J, with 13 bases between. DNA of the CDR3: TGTGCCAGCAGTCCCAGCCCTAACATGAACACTGAAGCTTTCTTT. This codes for CASSPSPNMNTEAFF.

Here the CDR3 reads CASTRNTGELFF. CDR3 coding DNA: TGTGCCAGTACCAGAAACACCGGGGAGCTGTTTTTT. This chain links TRBV19 with TRBJ2-2, with no clear D. This CDR3 comprises 12 residues. The V and J ends lost 7 bases and 2 bases respectively, with 5 bases between them. Germline V gene lookup returns CDR1 LNHDA and CDR2 SQIVND (reference sequence).

The chain recombines TRBV3-1 with TRBJ1-1, with TRBD1 matching over 10 bases. Looked up from germline, CDR1 is LGHDT and CDR2 is YNNKEL (reference sequence). This CDR3 region has 18 residues. Trimming took 4 bases from V and 3 from J; bases not matched to a gene: 14. CDR3 region: CASSLTSGTGAYHTEAFF. CDR3 DNA: TGTGCCAGCAGCCTAACCTCCGGGACAGGGGCTTACCACACTGAAGCTTTCTTT.

CDR3 DNA: TGTGCCAGCGGTTCAACAGGGTTAGGAAATCAGCCCCAGCATTTT. Protein sequence: CASGSTGLGNQPQHF. The genes are TRBV7-9 and TRBJ1-5; D may be TRBD1 (6 bases). Trimming left V 8 bases short and J 4 bases short, with 18 bases between. Germline V gene sequence: CDR1 SEHNR, CDR2 FQNEAQ (reference sequence). The CDR3 loop spans 15 amino acids.

Turning to this clonotype: A read error is possible here, since a much larger clone lies one base away. The J gene is TRBJ2-1, the V gene TRBV6-2 or TRBV6-3, with D perhaps matching TRBD2 (5 bases). Germline V lookup: CDR1 MNHEY, CDR2 SVGEGT. This CDR3 spans 13 amino acids. Between the trimmed V and J ends, which lost 8 bases and 5 bases, there was a span of 13 bases. This chain's CDR3 is CASGPGLNNEQFF. CDR3 nucleotides: TGTGCCAGCGGACCCGGACTTAACAATGAGCAGTTCTTC.

This clonotype was counted ten times or more. This rearrangement joins TRBV29-1 to TRBJ2-7, with D perhaps matching TRBD1 (8 bases). CDR3 length equals 15 residues. Trimming cost V 4 bases and J 2 bases, with 18 bases left between them. Germline loops: CDR1 SQVTM, CDR2 ANQGSEA. The DNA of the CDR3 is TGCAGCGTTGGCCTAACTACAGGGGGGGCCTACGAGCAGTACTTC. Translated: CSVGLTTGGAYEQYF.

At least ten counts were recorded for this clonotype. The rearrangement joins TRBV20-1 to TRBJ2-3; maybe TRBD2 (6 bases). The CDR3 sequence is 16 residues long. Between the trimmed V and J ends, which lost 0 bases and 4 bases, there was a span of 17 bases. Germline V gives CDR1 DFQATT, CDR2 SNEGSKA (reference sequence). The CDR3 region is CSARDIERGIPDTQYF. The CDR3 DNA sequence: TGCAGTGCTAGAGATATCGAACGCGGGATTCCAGATACGCAGTATTTT.

As concerns this clonotype: A much larger clone is a single base away; this may be a read error. The chain is built from TRBV7-9 and TRBJ1-5; TRBD1 matches at 8 bases. CDR3 length: 15 amino acids. The germline gives CDR1 SEHNR, CDR2 FQNEAQ (reference sequence). The J segment lost 7 bases and the V segment lost 5 bases, leaving 10 bases of the junction unmatched. The CDR3 here is CASSTDREGRQPQHF. In DNA, the CDR3 is TGTGCCAGCAGCACGGACAGGGAGGGAAGACAGCCCCAGCATTTT. The variable domain in full, completed from reference TRBV7-9 and TRBJ1-5, reads DTGVSQNPRHKITKRGQNVTFRCDPISEHNRLYWYRQTLGQGPEFLTYFQNEAQLEKSRLLSDRFSAERPKGSFSTLEIQRTEQGDSAMYLCASSTDREGRQPQHFGDGTRLSIL.

Notes on this clonotype: Just one base apart from a much larger clone, this may be a read error. The chain joins TRBV5-6 to TRBJ2-4; TRBD1 agrees at 8 bases. The CDR3 loop spans 14 amino acids. Germline-derived CDR1 and CDR2 are SGHDT and YYEEEE. The CDR3 DNA reads as TGTGCCAGCAGCGACGGACAGGGCCAAAACGTTCAGTACTTC. As protein: CASSDGQGQNVQYF.

This clonotype was counted ten times or more. V and J are TRBV28 and TRBJ2-3; D is possibly TRBD2 (6 bases). Germline V gives CDR1 MDHEN, CDR2 SYDVKM. The CDR3 has 16 amino acids. Trimming shortened V by 10 bases and J by 6 bases, and 26 bases separated the two germline ends. The DNA of the CDR3 is TGTGCCATCACCCCGAATCGGGGGATATGGGGCGATACGCAGTATTTT. Translation: CAITPNRGIWGDTQYF.

This clonotype was detected many times. V usage is TRBV12-3 or TRBV12-4 and J usage is TRBJ2-2; unclear D gene. The V gene lost 6 bases and the J gene lost 5 bases, with 10 bases spanning the gap. This CDR3 region has 13 residues. In DNA, the CDR3 is TGTGCCAGCAGATCGCCTTGGACCGGGGAGCTGTTTTTT. As protein: CASRSPWTGELFF.

Remarks on this clonotype: This sequence may be a read error, since a much larger clone differs from it by one base. The rearrangement joins TRBV7-9 to TRBJ2-3, with 8 bases fitting TRBD1. CDR1 is SEHNR and CDR2 is FQNEAQ in the germline V gene (reference sequence). CDR3 length: 14 residues. The CDR3 DNA reads as TGTGCCCGCAGCCGCCCGACAGGGGAAGATACGCAGTATTTT. This encodes CARSRPTGEDTQYF.

CDR3 bases: TGTGCCAGCAGCTCTCCCCCCGTAGCGGGGGTCTACAATGAGCAGTTCTTC. Amino acids: CASSSPPVAGVYNEQFF. J is TRBJ2-1 and V is TRBV7-9, with TRBD2 identical over 9 bases. The CDR3 consists of 17 residues. Germline CDR1 reads SEHNR; CDR2 reads FQNEAQ (reference sequence). J lost 3 bases, V lost 4 bases, and 10 bases had no gene match.

The chain joins TRBV20-1 to TRBJ2-4; either TRBD1 or TRBD2 may supply D (5 bases each). The V gene lost 6 bases and the J gene lost 7 bases, with 25 bases spanning the gap. This CDR3 has 16 residues. Germline assignment: CDR1 DFQATT and CDR2 SNEGSKA (reference sequence). The DNA of the CDR3 is TGCAGTGCCCAGTCGGGGCAGGAAATCCTCAGGAACATTCAGTACTTC. Its protein is CSAQSGQEILRNIQYF.